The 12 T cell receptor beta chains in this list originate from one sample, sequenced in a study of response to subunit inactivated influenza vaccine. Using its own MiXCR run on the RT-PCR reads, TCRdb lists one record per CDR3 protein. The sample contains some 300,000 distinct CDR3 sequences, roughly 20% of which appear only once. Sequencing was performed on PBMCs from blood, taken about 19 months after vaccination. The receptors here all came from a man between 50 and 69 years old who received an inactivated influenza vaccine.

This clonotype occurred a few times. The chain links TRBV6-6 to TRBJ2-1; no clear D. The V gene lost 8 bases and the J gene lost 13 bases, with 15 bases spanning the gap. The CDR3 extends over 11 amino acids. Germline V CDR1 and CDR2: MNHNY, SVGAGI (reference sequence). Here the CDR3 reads CASGFRVSQFF. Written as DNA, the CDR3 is TGTGCCAGCGGGTTTCGGGTGTCACAGTTCTTC.

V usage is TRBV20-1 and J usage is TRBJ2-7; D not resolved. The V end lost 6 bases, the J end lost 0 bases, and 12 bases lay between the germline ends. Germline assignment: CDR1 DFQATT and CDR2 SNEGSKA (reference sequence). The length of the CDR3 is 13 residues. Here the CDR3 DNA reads TGCAGTGCCCCAAGACTGGACTCCTACGAGCAGTACTTC. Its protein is CSAPRLDSYEQYF.

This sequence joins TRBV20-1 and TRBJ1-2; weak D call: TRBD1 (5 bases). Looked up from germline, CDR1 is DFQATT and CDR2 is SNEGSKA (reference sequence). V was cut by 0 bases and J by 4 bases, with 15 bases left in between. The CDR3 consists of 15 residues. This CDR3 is CSARDGTGTGYGYTF. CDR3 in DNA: TGCAGTGCTAGAGATGGGACTGGGACCGGCTATGGCTACACCTTC.

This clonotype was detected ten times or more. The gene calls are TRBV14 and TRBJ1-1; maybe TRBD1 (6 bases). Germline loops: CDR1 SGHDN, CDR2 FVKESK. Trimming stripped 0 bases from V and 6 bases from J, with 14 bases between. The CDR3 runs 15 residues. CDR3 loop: CASSQDTGRSSEAFF. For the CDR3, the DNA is TGTGCCAGCAGCCAAGATACAGGGCGCTCTTCTGAAGCTTTCTTT.

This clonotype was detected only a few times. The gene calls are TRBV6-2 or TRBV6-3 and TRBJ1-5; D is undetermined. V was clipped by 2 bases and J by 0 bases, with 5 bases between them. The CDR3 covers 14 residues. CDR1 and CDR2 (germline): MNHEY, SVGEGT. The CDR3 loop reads CASSYKNSNQPQHF. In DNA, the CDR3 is TGTGCCAGCAGTTACAAAAATAGCAATCAGCCCCAGCATTTT.

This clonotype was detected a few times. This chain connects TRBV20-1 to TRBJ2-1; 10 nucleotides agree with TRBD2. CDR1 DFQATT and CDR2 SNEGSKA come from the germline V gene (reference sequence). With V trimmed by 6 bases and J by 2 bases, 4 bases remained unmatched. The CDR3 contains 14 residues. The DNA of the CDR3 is TGCAGTGCAACTAGCGGGGAAACCTACAATGAGCAGTTCTTC. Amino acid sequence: CSATSGETYNEQFF.

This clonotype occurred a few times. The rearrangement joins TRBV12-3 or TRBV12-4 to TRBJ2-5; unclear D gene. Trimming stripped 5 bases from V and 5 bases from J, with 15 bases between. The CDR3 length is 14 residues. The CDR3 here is CASSASRFKETQYF. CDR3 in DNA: TGTGCCAGCAGTGCATCTAGGTTCAAGGAGACCCAGTACTTC.

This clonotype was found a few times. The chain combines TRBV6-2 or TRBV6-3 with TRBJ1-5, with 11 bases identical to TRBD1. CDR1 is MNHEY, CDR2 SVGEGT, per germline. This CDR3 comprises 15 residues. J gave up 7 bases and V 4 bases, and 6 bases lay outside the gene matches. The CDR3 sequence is CASSSGQGVGQPQHF. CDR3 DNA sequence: TGTGCCAGCAGTTCGGGACAGGGGGTTGGACAGCCCCAGCATTTT.

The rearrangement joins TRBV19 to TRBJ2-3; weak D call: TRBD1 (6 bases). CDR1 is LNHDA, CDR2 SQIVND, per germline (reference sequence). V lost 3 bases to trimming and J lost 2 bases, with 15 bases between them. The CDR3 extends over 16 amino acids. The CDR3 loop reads CASSIPGQRLTDTQYF. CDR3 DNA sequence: TGTGCCAGTAGTATCCCAGGACAGCGTCTCACAGATACGCAGTATTTT.

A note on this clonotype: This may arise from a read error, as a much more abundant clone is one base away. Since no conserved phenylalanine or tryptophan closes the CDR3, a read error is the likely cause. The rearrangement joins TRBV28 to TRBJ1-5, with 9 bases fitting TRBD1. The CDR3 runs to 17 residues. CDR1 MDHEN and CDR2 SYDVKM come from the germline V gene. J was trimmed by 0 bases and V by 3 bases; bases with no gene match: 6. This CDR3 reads CASSLGQGLYSNQPQHL. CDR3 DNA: TGTGCCAGCAGTTTGGGACAGGGTCTCTATAGCAATCAGCCCCAGCATTTA.

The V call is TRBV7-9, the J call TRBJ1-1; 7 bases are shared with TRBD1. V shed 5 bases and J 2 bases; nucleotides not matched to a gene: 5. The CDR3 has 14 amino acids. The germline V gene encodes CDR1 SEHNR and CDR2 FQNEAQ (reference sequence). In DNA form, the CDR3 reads TGTGCCAGCAGCGCGGGACAGTTTAACACTGAAGCTTTCTTT. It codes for CASSAGQFNTEAFF.

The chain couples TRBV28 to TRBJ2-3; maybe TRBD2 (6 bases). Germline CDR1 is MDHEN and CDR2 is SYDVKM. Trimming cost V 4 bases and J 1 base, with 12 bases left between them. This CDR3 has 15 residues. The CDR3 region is CASSWIAEGTDTQYF. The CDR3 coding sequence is TGTGCCAGCAGTTGGATAGCGGAGGGCACAGATACGCAGTATTTT.